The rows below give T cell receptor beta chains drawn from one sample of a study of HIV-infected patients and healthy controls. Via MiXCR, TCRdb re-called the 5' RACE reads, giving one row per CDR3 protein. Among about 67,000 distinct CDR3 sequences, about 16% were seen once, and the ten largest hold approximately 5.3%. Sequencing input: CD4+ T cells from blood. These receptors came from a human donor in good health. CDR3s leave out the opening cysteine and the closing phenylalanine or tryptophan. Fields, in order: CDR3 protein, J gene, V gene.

CDR3 protein: ASMGTGVKNQPQH; J gene: TRBJ1-5; V gene: TRBV19
CDR3 protein: ATSRDSPNAENYGYT; J gene: TRBJ1-2; V gene: TRBV15
CDR3 protein: ASSQEAGAYNEQF; J gene: TRBJ2-1; V gene: TRBV14
CDR3 protein: SAREQGNIYQPQH; J gene: TRBJ1-5; V gene: TRBV20-1
CDR3 protein: ASSLEVVEQF; J gene: TRBJ2-1; V gene: TRBV11-2
CDR3 protein: ASSLGIRTAGNQPQH; J gene: TRBJ1-5; V gene: TRBV12-3/TRBV12-4
CDR3 protein: ASSSDRGETQY; J gene: TRBJ2-5; V gene: TRBV7-2
CDR3 protein: ASSWTASTDTQY; J gene: TRBJ2-3; V gene: TRBV5-1
CDR3 protein: SVESYAPTNYGYT; J gene: TRBJ1-2; V gene: TRBV29-1
CDR3 protein: ASSPRARQSPNTEAF; J gene: TRBJ1-1; V gene: TRBV18
CDR3 protein: ASSKRGPVYGYT; J gene: TRBJ1-2; V gene: TRBV6-2/TRBV6-3
CDR3 protein: ASSQRIRNYNEQF; J gene: TRBJ2-1; V gene: TRBV14
CDR3 protein: ASSTRQRTNYGYT; J gene: TRBJ1-2; V gene: TRBV7-2
CDR3 protein: ASSFNVPSSGNTIY; J gene: TRBJ1-3; V gene: TRBV7-2
CDR3 protein: ASSPRSRTDTQY; J gene: TRBJ2-3; V gene: TRBV28